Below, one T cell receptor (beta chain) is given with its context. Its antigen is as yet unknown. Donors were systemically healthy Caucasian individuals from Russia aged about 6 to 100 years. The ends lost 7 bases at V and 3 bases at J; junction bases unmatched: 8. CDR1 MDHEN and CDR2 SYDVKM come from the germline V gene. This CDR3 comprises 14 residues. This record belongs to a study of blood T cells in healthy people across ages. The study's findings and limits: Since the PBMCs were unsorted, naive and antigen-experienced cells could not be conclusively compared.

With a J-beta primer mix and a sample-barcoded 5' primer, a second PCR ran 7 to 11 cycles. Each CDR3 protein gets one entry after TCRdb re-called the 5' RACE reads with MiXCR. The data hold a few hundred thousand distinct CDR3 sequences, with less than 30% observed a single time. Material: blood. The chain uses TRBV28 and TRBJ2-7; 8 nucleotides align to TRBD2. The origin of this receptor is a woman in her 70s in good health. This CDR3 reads CASNDSGRNYEQYF. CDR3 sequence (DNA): TGTGCCAGCAATGACAGCGGGAGAAACTACGAGCAGTACTTC.